The present T cell receptor beta chain was sequenced within a study of T cells and Merkel cell carcinoma outcomes (dated by TCRdb to between 2020 and 2021). For context, the study as a whole: In patients with Merkel cell carcinoma, researchers looked at whether the T-cell repertoire of the tumor, along with T-cell density, could predict clinical outcome.

The samples were obtained from people who had Merkel cell carcinoma. V trim: 2 bases; J trim: 8 bases; unmatched bases: 6. The germline V gene (reference sequence) sets CDR1 to SGHNT and CDR2 to YYREEE. The CDR3 runs 14 residues from the cysteine to the phenylalanine. Only the CDR3 DNA stays, 42 bases, in frame from base 1. Turning to this clone: It lacks a known antigen. Qualities for individual bases were not recorded, and no much larger clone is one base off.

The library was produced with the immunoSEQ multiplex PCR assay. The clones in this table, taken by TCRdb from immuneACCESS, are in-frame only. Not every clone is retained; where verified, under half of the shortfall comes from an unresolved V gene, and the cause of the rest is unknown. In this sample the table shows around 4,500 clones, 90% to 95% of which occur a single time. The top ten clones comprise around 1.6% of the sample. The study at large found these results: The combination of T-cell repertoire features and T-cell density was reported to predict clinical outcomes in patients with Merkel cell carcinoma.

The sequence derives from a human donor with Merkel cell carcinoma. The sample was tumor tissue from Merkel cell carcinoma. The V gene is TRBV5-4 and the J gene is TRBJ1-2; the central 10 bases match TRBD1. In nucleotides, the sequence is TGTGCCAGCAGCTTATCCGGGACAGGGGAAGGCTACACCTTC. This is translated as CASSLSGTGEGYTF. When the CDR3 is completed using the reference TRBV5-4 and TRBJ1-2 genes on either side, the full variable domain is ETGVTQSPTHLIKTRGQQVTLRCSSQSGHNTVSWYQQALGQGPQFIFQYYREEENGRGNFPPRFSGLQFPNYSSELNVNALELDDSALYLCASSLSGTGEGYTFGSGTRLTVV.